This TCR beta chain was sequenced during a study of shared clonotypes between healthy human individuals. The CDR3 sequence is 13 residues long. The V end was cut by 5 bases, the J end by 4 bases, with 11 bases between. Germline lookup yields CDR1 SGHTA and CDR2 FQGTGA. The assay used deep level. Sequencing was performed with immunoSEQ multiplex PCR; in TCRdb, only in-frame clones are kept and a portion is missing. Counted here are 2,100,000 or so clones, approximately 96% occurring once; the ten biggest clones make up 0.13%. None of the donors, who were healthy HIV-negative adults, had recently had acute infections or vaccinations.

Input material: naive CD4+ T cells sorted from blood. The subset here: CD45RA+ positively selected. This chain connects TRBV7-3 to TRBJ1-2; D gene ambiguous. The source of this sequence is a man younger than 30 in good health. In nucleotides, the CDR3 is TGTGCCAGCAGCCCCGGTCCCACCTATGGCTACACCTTC. Protein sequence: CASSPGPTYGYTF.